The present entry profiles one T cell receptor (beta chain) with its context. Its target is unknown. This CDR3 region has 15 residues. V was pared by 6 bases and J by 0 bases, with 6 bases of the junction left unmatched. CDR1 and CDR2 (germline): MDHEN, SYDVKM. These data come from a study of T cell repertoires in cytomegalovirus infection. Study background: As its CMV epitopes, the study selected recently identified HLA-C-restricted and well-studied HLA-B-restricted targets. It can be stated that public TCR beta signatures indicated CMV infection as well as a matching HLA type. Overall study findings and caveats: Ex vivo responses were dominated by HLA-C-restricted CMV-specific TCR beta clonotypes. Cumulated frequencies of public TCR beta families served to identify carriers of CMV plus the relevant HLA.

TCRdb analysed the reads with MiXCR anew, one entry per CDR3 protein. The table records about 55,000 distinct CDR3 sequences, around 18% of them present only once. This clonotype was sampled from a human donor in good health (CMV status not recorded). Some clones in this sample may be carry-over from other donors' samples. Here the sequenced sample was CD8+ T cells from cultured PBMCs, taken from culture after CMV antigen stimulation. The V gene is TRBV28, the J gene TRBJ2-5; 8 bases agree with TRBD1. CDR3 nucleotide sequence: TGTGCCAGCAGCATGACAGGGGAGGACCAAGAGACCCAGTACTTC. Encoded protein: CASSMTGEDQETQYF.